This T cell receptor beta chain was recovered during a study of blood T cell repertoires in COVID-19 (TCRdb year 2020). About the study as a whole: Samples covering the acute and convalescent phases of COVID-19 were provided by collaborators in the United States, Italy and Spain. The dataset comprised deeply sampled blood TCRbeta repertoires from subjects exposed to, actively infected with, or recovered from COVID-19. The repertoires were made available in a free public database intended to serve as a resource for research on the immune response to SARS-CoV-2. The prospective study material was composed of cDNA or gDNA derived from T cells, B-cell-depleted T cells, or PBMCs. HLA class I and class II types, where available, came from metadata supplied by the sample provider rather than from assay-based typing. A de-identified subject ID, COVID-19 status, age in years and sex were almost always included in the sample metadata. The samples were drawn from two sources: the first 160 participants of the ongoing ImmuneRACE study, and fewer than 1,500 subjects contributed by 6 global collaborators. What the work shows at the level of the full study, not this receptor alone: The quantity of clinical and demographic metadata differed by source and by participant and was supplied without curation.

The CDR3 measures 19 amino acids from cysteine to phenylalanine. Only the CDR3 DNA is retained, 57 bases long and in frame from the first base. Whole blood was collected in K2EDTA tubes by collaborating institutions according to the institutions' own protocols. For TCRbeta analysis, collaborators shipped samples as frozen whole blood, isolated PBMCs, or DNA extracted from either of those sample types. TCRbeta CDR3 regions were amplified from genomic DNA by means of the immunoSEQ Assay, a bias-controlled multiplex PCR. The source study handled its data this way. Within the assay, amplification of reference gene primers was used to estimate how many nucleated cells each sample contained. To quantify the absolute abundance of each unique TCRbeta CDR3 rearrangement, sequence reads were collapsed and filtered. Productive Simpson clonality was computed per sample as the square root of Simpson's diversity index over productive rearrangements. TCRdb mirrors the immuneACCESS table, restricted to in-frame sequences. Some clones are absent from its copies; in checked studies, under half trace to an unresolved V gene, and the reason for the others is unknown. V and J calls and clone size are those listed in that table; D and trimming were worked out from the DNA. For this sample there are about 100,000 clones; roughly 84% appear just once. Approximately 7.3% of the sample is in the top ten clones.

This clone was detected a few times. No antigen is known for it. Base qualities are missing; no much larger clone stands one base away. The receptor was isolated from a man aged 25 to 45 in a cohort sampled during active COVID-19. The chain is assembled from TRBV12-2 and TRBJ2-2; the DNA was not used to check the table's D call, TRBD2. TRBV12-2 is tagged as a pseudogene. Material: peripheral blood. The CDR3 reads CASRLRHFGDYPVPGELFF. At the DNA level, the sequence is TGTGCAAGTCGCTTACGGCACTTCGGGGACTACCCTGTACCCGGGGAGCTGTTTTTT.